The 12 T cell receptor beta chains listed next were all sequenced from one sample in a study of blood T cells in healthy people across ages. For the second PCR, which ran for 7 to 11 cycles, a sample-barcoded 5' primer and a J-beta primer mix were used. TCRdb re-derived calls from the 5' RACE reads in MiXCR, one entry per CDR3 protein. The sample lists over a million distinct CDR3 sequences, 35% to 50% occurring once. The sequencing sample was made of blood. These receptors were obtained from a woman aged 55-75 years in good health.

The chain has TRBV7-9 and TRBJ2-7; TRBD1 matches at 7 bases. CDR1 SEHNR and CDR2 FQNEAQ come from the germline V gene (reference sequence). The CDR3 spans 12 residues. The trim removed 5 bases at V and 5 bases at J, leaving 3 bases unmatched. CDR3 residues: CASSIQGNEQYF. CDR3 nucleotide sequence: TGTGCCAGCAGCATACAGGGGAACGAGCAGTACTTC.

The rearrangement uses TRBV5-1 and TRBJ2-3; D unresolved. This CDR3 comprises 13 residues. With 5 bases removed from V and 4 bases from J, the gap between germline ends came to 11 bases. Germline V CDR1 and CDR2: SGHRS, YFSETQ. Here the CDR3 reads CASRLQQADTQYF. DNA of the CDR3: TGCGCCAGCAGGTTACAGCAGGCAGATACGCAGTATTTT. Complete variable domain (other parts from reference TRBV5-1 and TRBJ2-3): KAGVTQTPRYLIKTRGQQVTLSCSPISGHRSVSWYQQTPGQGLQFLFEYFSETQRNKGNFPGRFSGRQFSNSRSEMNVSTLELGDSALYLCASRLQQADTQYFGPGTRLTVL.

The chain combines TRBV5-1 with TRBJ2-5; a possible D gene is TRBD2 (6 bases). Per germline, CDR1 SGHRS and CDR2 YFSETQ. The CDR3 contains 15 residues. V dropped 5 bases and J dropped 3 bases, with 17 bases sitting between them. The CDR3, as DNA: TGCGCCAGCAGTAGCGAGGGGCGCGGGGAAGAGACCCAGTACTTC. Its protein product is CASSSEGRGEETQYF. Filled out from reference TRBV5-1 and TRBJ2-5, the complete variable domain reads KAGVTQTPRYLIKTRGQQVTLSCSPISGHRSVSWYQQTPGQGLQFLFEYFSETQRNKGNFPGRFSGRQFSNSRSEMNVSTLELGDSALYLCASSSEGRGEETQYFGPGTRLLVL.

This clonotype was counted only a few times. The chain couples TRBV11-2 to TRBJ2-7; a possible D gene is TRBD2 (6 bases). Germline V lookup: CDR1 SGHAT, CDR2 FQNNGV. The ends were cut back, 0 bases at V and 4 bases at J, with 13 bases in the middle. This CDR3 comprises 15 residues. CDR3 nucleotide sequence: TGTGCCAGCAGCTTAGAGGCAGGGACTGTGTACGAGCAGTACTTC. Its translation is CASSLEAGTVYEQYF.

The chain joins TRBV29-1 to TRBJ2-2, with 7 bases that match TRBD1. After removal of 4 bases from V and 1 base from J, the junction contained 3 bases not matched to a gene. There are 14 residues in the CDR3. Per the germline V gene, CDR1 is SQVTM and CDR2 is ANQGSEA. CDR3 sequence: CSVVGTVNTGELFF. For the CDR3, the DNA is TGCAGCGTTGTGGGGACAGTGAACACCGGGGAGCTGTTTTTT.

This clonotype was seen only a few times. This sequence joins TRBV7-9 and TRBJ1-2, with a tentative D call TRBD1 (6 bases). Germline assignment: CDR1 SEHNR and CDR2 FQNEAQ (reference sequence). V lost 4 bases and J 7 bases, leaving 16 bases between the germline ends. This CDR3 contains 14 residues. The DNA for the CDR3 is TGTGCCAGCAGCTCCCTGACAGGCTCGGGTGGCTACACCTTC. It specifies CASSSLTGSGGYTF.

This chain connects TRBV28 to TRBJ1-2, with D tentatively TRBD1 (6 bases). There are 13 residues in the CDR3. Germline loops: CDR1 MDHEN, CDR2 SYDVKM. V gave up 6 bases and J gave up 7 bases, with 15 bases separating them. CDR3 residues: CASRGQGFSGYTF. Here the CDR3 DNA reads TGTGCCAGCAGGGGCCAGGGGTTTTCTGGCTACACCTTC.

The CDR3 DNA is TGTGCCAGCAGCCAACCGACAGGACCTGGCTACACCTTC. It translates to CASSQPTGPGYTF. The rearrangement joins TRBV4-2 to TRBJ1-2; D perhaps matches TRBD1 (6 bases). Germline values: CDR1 LGHNA, CDR2 YNFKEQ. V lost 2 bases to trimming and J lost 7 bases, with 11 bases between them. The CDR3 has 13 residues.

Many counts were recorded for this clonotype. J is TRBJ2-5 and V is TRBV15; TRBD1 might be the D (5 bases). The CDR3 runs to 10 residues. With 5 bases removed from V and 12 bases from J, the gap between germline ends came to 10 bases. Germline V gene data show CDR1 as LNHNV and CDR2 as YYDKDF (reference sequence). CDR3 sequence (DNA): TGTGCCACCAGCCGCCCAGGGAAGTACTTC. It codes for CATSRPGKYF.

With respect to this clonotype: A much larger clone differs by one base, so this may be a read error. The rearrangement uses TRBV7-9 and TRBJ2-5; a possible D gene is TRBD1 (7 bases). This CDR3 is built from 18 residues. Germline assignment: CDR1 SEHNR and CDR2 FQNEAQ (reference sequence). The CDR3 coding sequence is TGTGCCAACAGCTTATTTGGCAGGGGGATATGGGAGGAAGAGACCCAGTACTTC. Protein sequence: CANSLFGRGIWEEETQYF.

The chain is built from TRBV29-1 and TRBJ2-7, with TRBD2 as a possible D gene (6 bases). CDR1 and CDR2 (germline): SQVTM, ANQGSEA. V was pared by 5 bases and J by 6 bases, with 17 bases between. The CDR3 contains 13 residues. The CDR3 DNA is TGCAGCGTTTCCTCGGGAGACACCTGCGAGCAGTACTTC. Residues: CSVSSGDTCEQYF.

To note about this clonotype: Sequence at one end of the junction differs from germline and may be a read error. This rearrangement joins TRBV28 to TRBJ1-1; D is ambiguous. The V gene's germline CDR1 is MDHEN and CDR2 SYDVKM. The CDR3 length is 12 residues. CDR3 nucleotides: TGTGCCAGCAGTTTATTAGTCAGTGAAACTTTCTTT. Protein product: CASSLLVSETFF.